The rows below give T cell receptor beta chains drawn from one sample of a study of cytomegalovirus exposure and HLA in healthy donors. The assay was immunoSEQ multiplex PCR, and TCRdb's table has in-frame clones only and misses some. The repertoire has under 250,000 clones, roughly 87% of them found once; the top ten carry roughly 2%. Sequenced material: PBMCs. The receptors were gathered from a woman under 30 in good health and CMV-seropositive. The CDR3 runs from the conserved cysteine through the conserved F or W. D genes are given only for firm matches. Some rows have no size entry. The others give once, few or many, or a class for an expanded clone.

-,TRBD1,TRBJ1-2,TRBV28,CASSPLDRAYPYGYTF,TGTGCCAGCAGTCCCCTGGACAGGGCCTACCCTTATGGCTACACCTTC
-,-,TRBJ2-7,TRBV27,CASSLKGHSYEQYF,TGTGCCAGCAGCCTGAAGGGGCACTCCTACGAGCAGTACTTC
few,-,TRBJ1-5,TRBV27,CASSRTGTSNQPQHF,TGTGCCAGCAGTCGCACAGGGACCAGCAATCAGCCCCAGCATTTT
-,TRBD1,TRBJ1-2,TRBV6-5,CASSRDRLYGYTF,TGTGCCAGCAGTCGGGACAGGCTCTATGGCTACACCTTC
-,-,TRBJ1-1,TRBV7-3,CASSTDRWDTEAFF,TGTGCCAGCAGCACCGACAGGTGGGACACTGAAGCTTTCTTT
-,-,TRBJ1-1,TRBV6-5,CASSYVGSNTEAFF,TGTGCCAGCAGTTACGTGGGGAGTAACACTGAAGCTTTCTTT
-,TRBD2,TRBJ2-1,TRBV6-1,CASTGGSSYNEQFF,TGTGCCAGCACGGGAGGGAGCTCCTACAATGAGCAGTTCTTC
once,-,TRBJ2-7,TRBV9,CASSVAPGLTYEQYF,TGTGCCAGCAGCGTAGCGCCAGGACTCACCTACGAGCAGTACTTC
-,TRBD2,TRBJ2-7,TRBV28,CASRIPGSGRLYEQYF,TGTGCCAGCAGAATACCAGGGAGCGGGAGGTTGTACGAGCAGTACTTC
-,-,TRBJ2-5,TRBV2,CASKGEETQYF,TGTGCCAGCAAGGGGGAAGAGACCCAGTACTTC
-,-,TRBJ2-1,TRBV7-9,CASSLGGGWISSYNEQFF,TGTGCCAGCAGCTTAGGAGGGGGATGGATCAGCTCCTACAATGAGCAGTTCTTC
-,-,TRBJ2-7,TRBV15,CATSRKTYPSSYEQYF,TGTGCCACCAGCAGAAAAACCTACCCGAGCTCCTACGAGCAGTACTTC
-,TRBD1,TRBJ1-3,TRBV19,CASSMGQGYWNTIYF,TGTGCCAGTAGTATGGGACAGGGGTATTGGAACACCATATATTTT
-,TRBD1,TRBJ1-5,TRBV7-8,CASRGTGGLNQPQHF,TGTGCCAGCAGAGGGACAGGGGGCCTCAATCAGCCCCAGCATTTT
-,TRBD2,TRBJ2-7,TRBV28,CASSSLAGGYEQYF,TGTGCCAGCAGTTCATTGGCGGGAGGGTACGAGCAGTACTTC
-,TRBD2,TRBJ2-2,TRBV25-1,CASSPPGLAIAGELFF,TGTGCCAGCTCGCCCCCGGGACTAGCGATTGCCGGGGAGCTGTTTTTT
-,TRBD1,TRBJ1-2,TRBV19,CASSRDSNYGYTF,TGTGCCAGTAGTCGGGACAGCAACTATGGCTACACCTTC
-,-,TRBJ1-5,TRBV27,CASSSRENQPQHF,TGTGCCAGCAGTTCGCGCGAAAATCAGCCCCAGCATTTT
-,TRBD2,TRBJ2-1,TRBV2,CASREAGGTGNEQFF,TGTGCCAGCAGGGAAGCGGGAGGTACGGGCAATGAGCAGTTCTTC
-,TRBD2,TRBJ2-7,TRBV27,CASSLGSGRSYEQYF,TGTGCCAGCAGTTTAGGAAGCGGGAGGTCCTACGAGCAGTACTTC
-,TRBD2,TRBJ2-1,TRBV19,CASSLGGVEQFF,TGTGCCAGTAGTCTGGGGGGGGTTGAGCAGTTCTTC
-,TRBD2,TRBJ2-1,TRBV5-1,CASRAGRNEQFF,TGCGCCAGCAGGGCCGGGAGGAATGAGCAGTTCTTC
few,-,TRBJ1-1,TRBV4-2,CASSQDSGGQNTEAFF,TGTGCCAGCAGCCAAGATTCCGGGGGGCAGAACACTGAAGCTTTCTTT
-,TRBD2,TRBJ2-1,TRBV6-1,CASRLAGPYNEQFF,TGTGCCAGCAGGCTAGCGGGACCCTACAATGAGCAGTTCTTC
-,-,TRBJ2-2,TRBV5-5,CASSAGRRENTGELFF,TGTGCCAGCAGCGCGGGCAGACGGGAGAACACCGGGGAGCTGTTTTTT
-,-,TRBJ1-1,TRBV6-5,CASSRGLPPETEAFF,TGTGCCAGCAGCCGGGGGTTACCTCCTGAAACTGAAGCTTTCTTT
-,TRBD2,TRBJ2-7,TRBV19,CASSSRTSGGYEQYF,TGTGCCAGTAGTTCAAGGACTAGCGGGGGATACGAGCAGTACTTC
-,TRBD2,TRBJ2-1,TRBV5-1,CASSPWSGDSYNEQFF,TGCGCCAGCAGCCCTTGGAGCGGGGACTCCTACAATGAGCAGTTCTTC
-,-,TRBJ2-2,TRBV5-1,CASSYGTYGAGELFF,TGCGCCAGCAGCTATGGGACATATGGCGCCGGGGAGCTGTTTTTT
-,-,TRBJ2-3,TRBV4-1,CASSLNGHGDTQYF,TGCGCCAGCAGCCTAAACGGACATGGAGATACGCAGTATTTT
-,TRBD2,TRBJ2-1,TRBV18,CASSPGLAGVNEQFF,TGTGCCAGCTCACCCGGGCTAGCGGGAGTCAATGAGCAGTTCTTC
-,TRBD1,TRBJ2-7,TRBV10-1,CASSPNRGDLEQYF,TGCGCCAGCAGTCCTAACAGGGGGGATTTGGAGCAGTACTTC
once,TRBD2,TRBJ2-5,TRBV15,CATSSTSGPPTRQETQYF,TGTGCCACCAGCAGTACTAGCGGGCCGCCGACCCGCCAAGAGACCCAGTACTTC
-,-,TRBJ2-1,TRBV6-5,CASSYSGRQDEFF,TGTGCCAGCAGTTACTCGGGCCGACAGGACGAGTTCTTC
-,TRBD2,TRBJ2-3,TRBV30,CASPGLAGGGDTQYF,TGTGCCTCGCCGGGACTAGCGGGAGGGGGCGATACGCAGTATTTT
once,TRBD1,TRBJ1-3,TRBV30,CAWSVQGIAGNTIYF,TGTGCCTGGAGTGTACAGGGGATAGCTGGAAACACCATATATTTT
-,-,TRBJ1-1,TRBV9,CASSVGGFATEAFF,TGTGCCAGCAGCGTCGGGGGGTTCGCCACTGAAGCTTTCTTT
-,-,TRBJ2-2,TRBV27,CASSLSLLTENTGELFF,TGTGCCAGCAGTTTATCCCTCTTGACAGAGAACACCGGGGAGCTGTTTTTT
-,TRBD1,TRBJ1-2,TRBV28,CASSLEGARGYTF,TGTGCCAGCAGTTTAGAGGGGGCGCGGGGCTACACCTTC
-,TRBD2,TRBJ2-4,TRBV18,CASSPPGLLAKNIQYF,TGTGCCAGCTCACCGCCGGGACTACTAGCCAAAAACATTCAGTACTTC
-,-,TRBJ1-1,TRBV27,CASQLAGSLTEAFF,TGTGCCAGCCAATTGGCGGGCAGCCTAACTGAAGCTTTCTTT
-,TRBD2,TRBJ2-1,TRBV6-5,CASSLLAGINEQFF,TGTGCCAGCAGTTTACTAGCGGGAATAAATGAGCAGTTCTTC
-,-,TRBJ2-1,TRBV4-1,CASSQGGDSQEAYNEQFF,TGCGCCAGCAGCCAAGGGGGGGACAGCCAAGAGGCCTACAATGAGCAGTTCTTC
-,-,TRBJ2-2,TRBV5-6,CASSLAGLVSTGELFF,TGTGCCAGCAGCTTGGCCGGCCTAGTGAGCACCGGGGAGCTGTTTTTT
-,-,TRBJ2-1,TRBV25-1,CASSEYIGTSGQFF,TGTGCCAGCAGTGAATATATTGGGACTTCGGGGCAGTTCTTC
-,TRBD2,TRBJ2-7,TRBV27,CASSPTETSGYYEQYF,TGTGCCAGCAGTCCGACCGAGACTAGCGGGTACTACGAGCAGTACTTC
-,TRBD2,TRBJ2-7,TRBV10-3,CAIRRGTSGETFNSYEQYF,TGTGCCATCAGGAGAGGGACTAGCGGGGAAACCTTTAATTCCTACGAGCAGTACTTC
-,TRBD1,TRBJ1-5,TRBV2,CASKGDRGNGQPQHF,TGTGCCAGCAAAGGGGACAGGGGGAACGGTCAGCCCCAGCATTTT
-,TRBD2,TRBJ2-1,TRBV29-1,CSVEYVLAGGNNEQFF,TGCAGCGTTGAATACGTCTTAGCGGGAGGTAACAATGAGCAGTTCTTC
-,TRBD1,TRBJ1-4,TRBV9,CASSDEPGTGGEKLFF,TGTGCCAGCAGCGATGAACCCGGGACAGGGGGTGAAAAACTGTTTTTT
-,TRBD2,TRBJ2-7,TRBV27,CASSQGTSGRNEQYF,TGTGCCAGCAGTCAAGGGACTAGCGGGAGGAACGAGCAGTACTTC